The clone carrying this T cell receptor (beta chain) came up a few times. Its antigen is as yet unknown. This may be a read error, as it is one base from a much larger clone. This entry belongs to a study of breast tumors, draining lymph nodes, adjacent tissues. Breast cancer patients provided tissue from their axillary draining lymph nodes. Each CDR3 protein is one row after TCRdb ran MiXCR on the multiplex PCR reads. The sample contains about 230,000 distinct CDR3 sequences, about a third of which appear only once. Findings and caveats of the study: That most tumor T cells come from lymph nodes remained unproven. Tumor TCR diversity was below lymph nodes but above nontumor tissue.

Sequenced sample: axillary lymph node tissue. The sequence came from a female donor with breast cancer. Some clones in this sample may be carry-over from other donors' samples.

This CDR3 reads CSAGRQGNGSTF. DNA of the CDR3: TGCAGTGCTGGACGTCAGGGTAATGGCTCCACCTTC. The V call is TRBV20-1, the J call TRBJ1-2; D perhaps matches TRBD1 (5 bases). The CDR3 is 12 residues long. Germline assignment: CDR1 DFQATT and CDR2 SNEGSKA (reference sequence).